This is a list of T cell receptor beta chains from one sample in a study of monozygotic twins with inflammatory bowel disease. TCRdb reprocessed the 5' RACE reads, with one entry per CDR3 protein and no DNA. This sample's table reports around 400,000 distinct CDR3 sequences. Sequenced: blood. These receptors were collected from a human donor with ulcerative colitis or Crohn's disease, or a healthy co-twin of an affected twin (not recorded which). CDR3s include the opening cysteine and the closing phenylalanine or tryptophan. The order of the fields is V gene, CDR3 length, J gene, CDR3 protein.

TRBV5-1	13	TRBJ1-1	CASSLQDRYEAFF
TRBV11-1	18	TRBJ1-5	CASSHSRDRGRAHQPQHF
TRBV18	15	TRBJ2-1	CASSRGQGPNNEQFF
TRBV27	16	TRBJ2-3	CASTPGGARVGDTQYF
TRBV11-2	16	TRBJ2-2	CASTRQGNGRTGELFF
TRBV12-3/TRBV12-4	13	TRBJ1-1	CASRLVRGDEAFF
TRBV10-1	13	TRBJ1-5	CASSDSLNQPQHF
TRBV10-3	16	TRBJ2-1	CAISAQPGLANYEQFF
TRBV18	15	TRBJ1-6	CASSPGTGSNSPLHF
TRBV18	14	TRBJ2-7	CASSPGPEAYEQYF
TRBV28	14	TRBJ2-7	CASSPSWTGYEQYF
TRBV5-4	15	TRBJ2-7	CASSLGGLAENEQYF
TRBV4-2	14	TRBJ1-1	CASSRGQGASEAFF
TRBV7-2	12	TRBJ2-5	CASGGGRANLYF
TRBV7-8	17	TRBJ1-1	CASSPTRVHGQQTEAFF
TRBV6-5	15	TRBJ1-2	CASSSAPTAFGGYTF
TRBV14	15	TRBJ1-6	CASSQGRAGNSPLHF
TRBV5-1	12	TRBJ2-7	CASSLSDYEQYF
TRBV4-3	16	TRBJ2-1	CASSQDRAGSYNEQFF
TRBV30	15	TRBJ2-5	CAWSQGTRTQETQYF
TRBV7-3	17	TRBJ2-2	CASSSPISGASTGELFF
TRBV20-1	14	TRBJ2-2	CSARDWGGAGELFF
TRBV20-1	14	TRBJ2-6	CSAPKGSGANVLTF
TRBV4-1	14	TRBJ1-1	CASSDPNRDPEAFF
TRBV20-1	12	TRBJ2-7	CSASGLRVEQYF
TRBV12-3/TRBV12-4	15	TRBJ2-6	CASSFSGSGANVLTF
TRBV3-1	16	TRBJ1-6	CASTGQFVSYNSPLHF
TRBV3-1	14	TRBJ1-5	CASSQAVDNQPQHF
TRBV5-1	14	TRBJ1-1	CASSLAISGTEAFF
TRBV5-1	14	TRBJ2-2	CASSFWVNTGELFF
TRBV3-1	16	TRBJ2-3	CASSRGGSTRGDTQYF
TRBV5-6	18	TRBJ2-4	CASSGYGSGYTAKNIQYF
TRBV15	14	TRBJ2-7	CATSGQGISYEQYF